One and the same sample provided the 16 T cell receptor beta chains below, sequenced in a study of T-cell reconstitution after alpha-beta-depleted transplantation in children. It was with unique molecular identifiers that the TCRbeta library was prepared. TCRdb used MiXCR to reprocess the PCR reads, holding one entry per CDR3 protein. This sample has 250,000 to 400,000 distinct CDR3 sequences; around 25% occur once, and the top ten carry about a tenth. This specimen was PBMCs, mostly from graft donor cells, taken 180 days after TCRalphabeta/CD19-depleted stem cell transplant. Receptors originate from a male patient aged 10-17 years who had a stem cell transplant for acute lymphoblastic leukemia, so the T cells may come from the graft donor.

This clonotype was found a few times. In DNA form, the CDR3 reads TGTGCCAGCAGCTCCGACCCGTGGGTTGAGCTGTTTTTT. It encodes CASSSDPWVELFF. The chain is built from TRBV7-9 and TRBJ2-2; D unclear. V was cut by 4 bases and J by 11 bases, with 14 bases left in between. Germline V gene lookup returns CDR1 SEHNR and CDR2 FQNEAQ (reference sequence). This CDR3 contains 13 residues. Combining the CDR3 with reference TRBV7-9 and TRBJ2-2 gives the whole variable domain DTGVSQNPRHKITKRGQNVTFRCDPISEHNRLYWYRQTLGQGPEFLTYFQNEAQLEKSRLLSDRFSAERPKGSFSTLEIQRTEQGDSAMYLCASSSDPWVELFFGEGSRLTVL.

This clonotype was observed a handful of times. This chain links TRBV27 with TRBJ2-1; TRBD1 aligns across 10 bases. Trimming removed 3 bases from V and 3 bases from J; junction bases left unmatched: 2. CDR1 and CDR2 (germline): MNHEY, SMNVEV (reference sequence). The CDR3 consists of 15 residues. The CDR3 sequence is CASSFRDRGYNEQFF. CDR3 nucleotides: TGTGCCAGCAGTTTCCGGGACAGGGGCTACAATGAGCAGTTCTTC.

J is TRBJ2-3 and V is TRBV12-3 or TRBV12-4; perhaps TRBD1 as D (6 bases). V gave up 0 bases and J gave up 7 bases, with 20 bases separating them. CDR3 size: 17 residues. The CDR3 loop reads CASSLAEAGDYRNTQYF. The CDR3 nucleotides are TGTGCCAGCAGTTTAGCGGAAGCAGGGGATTATAGAAATACGCAGTATTTT.

This clonotype showed up just a few times. The chain combines TRBV29-1 with TRBJ1-5; TRBD1 matches at 12 bases. Germline trimming cut 6 bases from V and 2 bases from J; bases unmatched to any gene: 8. This CDR3 region has 16 residues. The germline CDR1 and CDR2 sequences are SQVTM and ANQGSEA. CDR3 amino acids: CSVRDRGRGGNQPQHF. The DNA for the CDR3 is TGCAGCGTCCGGGACAGGGGGCGAGGGGGCAATCAGCCCCAGCATTTT.

This clonotype occurred a few times. CDR3 DNA sequence: TGCAGTGCTGAGGGGTTTGGGCACAATGAGCAGTTCTTC. The encoded protein is CSAEGFGHNEQFF. The chain employs TRBV20-1 and TRBJ2-1; possibly TRBD1 or TRBD2 for D (5 bases each). The CDR3 runs to 13 residues. Trimming took 5 bases from V and 5 from J, leaving 13 bases between them. From germline, CDR1 is DFQATT and CDR2 SNEGSKA (reference sequence).

The chain joins TRBV12-3 or TRBV12-4 to TRBJ2-7, with D possibly being TRBD1 (6 bases). Trimming shortened V by 5 bases and J by 3 bases, and 11 bases separated the two germline ends. The CDR3 has 13 residues. CDR3 loop: CASSRQANYEQYF. The DNA for the CDR3 is TGTGCCAGCAGTAGACAGGCAAACTACGAGCAGTACTTC.

This clonotype occurred a few times. CDR3 nucleotide sequence: TGCAGTGCTGGGGGCCCGTACTACGAGCAGTACTTC. It is translated as CSAGGPYYEQYF. The chain links TRBV20-1 to TRBJ2-7, with D perhaps matching TRBD1 (6 bases). This CDR3 is built from 12 residues. V lost 5 bases and J 3 bases, leaving 11 bases between the germline ends. Germline V CDR1 and CDR2: DFQATT, SNEGSKA (reference sequence).

This sequence joins TRBV7-9 and TRBJ2-3; 7 bases fit TRBD2. Trimming cost V 3 bases and J 6 bases; bases outside gene matches: 9. The CDR3 runs 15 residues. From germline, CDR1 is SEHNR and CDR2 FQNEAQ (reference sequence). The CDR3 DNA is TGTGCCAGCAGCTTCGCGGGAGTCGCCGCTGATACGCAGTATTTT. Translating gives CASSFAGVAADTQYF.

The chain has TRBV7-9 and TRBJ2-3, with a weak D call TRBD1 (6 bases). Germline loops: CDR1 SEHNR, CDR2 FQNEAQ (reference sequence). The CDR3 consists of 15 residues. V was shortened by 5 bases and J by 1 base, with 13 bases between the two germline ends. The CDR3 reads CASSANTGRTDTQYF. The CDR3 nucleotides are TGTGCCAGCAGCGCCAATACAGGGCGCACAGATACGCAGTATTTT.

This clonotype turned up a few times. V and J are TRBV12-5 and TRBJ2-7; maybe TRBD2 (5 bases). In germline, CDR1 is LGHNT, CDR2 FRNRAP. The ends were cut back, 3 bases at V and 2 bases at J, with 8 bases in the middle. This CDR3 is built from 13 residues. The CDR3: CASGLGRAYEQYF. DNA for the CDR3: TGTGCTAGTGGTTTAGGGCGGGCCTACGAGCAGTACTTC.

This clonotype was seen a few times. The CDR3 nucleotides are TGTGCCTGGAGAGGGCAGGTGCGAGAAAAACTGTTTTTT. Translation: CAWRGQVREKLFF. The chain links TRBV30 to TRBJ1-4; D remains unclear. The CDR3 runs to 13 residues. Germline V gene sequence: CDR1 GTSNPN, CDR2 SVGIG (reference sequence). The V gene lost 3 bases and the J gene lost 8 bases, with 13 bases spanning the gap.

A few counts support this clonotype. The chain joins TRBV9 to TRBJ2-3, with a weak D call TRBD2 (6 bases). V was trimmed by 2 bases and J by 2 bases, leaving 12 bases between them. CDR3 length: 15 amino acids. Germline V gene lookup returns CDR1 SGDLS and CDR2 YYNGEE. CDR3 nucleotide sequence: TGTGCCAGCAGCGTCACTAGCTCTACCACAGATACGCAGTATTTT. Translation: CASSVTSSTTDTQYF.

This clonotype was seen a handful of times. The chain combines TRBV5-5 with TRBJ2-5, with D perhaps TRBD2 (7 bases). The CDR3 has 16 residues. Germline-derived CDR1 and CDR2 are SGHKS and YYEKEE (reference sequence). With 0 bases removed from V and 1 base from J, the gap between germline ends came to 13 bases. CDR3 bases: TGTGCCAGCAGCTTGGGCGTAGGGGGGGGCCAAGAGACCCAGTACTTC. Protein: CASSLGVGGGQETQYF.

V usage is TRBV24-1 and J usage is TRBJ2-5, with D possibly being TRBD1 (6 bases). The CDR3 extends over 15 amino acids. With 1 base removed from V and 6 bases from J, the gap between germline ends came to 14 bases. Germline CDR1 reads KGHDR; CDR2 reads SFDVKD. The CDR3, as DNA: TGTGCCACCAGTGATTTCCGGGACATAGTGAAGACCCAGTACTTC. Translation: CATSDFRDIVKTQYF.

This clonotype was counted only a few times. The chain uses TRBV29-1 and TRBJ2-7, with 9 bases lining up with TRBD1. V shed 7 bases and J 3 bases; nucleotides not matched to a gene: 4. This CDR3 is 12 amino acids long. In germline, CDR1 is SQVTM, CDR2 ANQGSEA. CDR3: CSAGTGRYEQYF. The DNA of the CDR3 is TGCAGCGCCGGGACAGGGCGCTACGAGCAGTACTTC.

This rearrangement joins TRBV3-1 to TRBJ2-3, with 10 bases matching TRBD2. V shed 0 bases and J 2 bases; nucleotides not matched to a gene: 8. Germline V lookup: CDR1 LGHDT, CDR2 YNNKEL (reference sequence). The CDR3 covers 18 residues. The CDR3 is CASSQEGRTSGTTDTQYF. The DNA of the CDR3 is TGTGCCAGCAGCCAAGAAGGTAGGACTAGCGGTACCACAGATACGCAGTATTTT.